Following are 26 T cell receptor beta chains from one sample sequenced in a study of response to subunit inactivated influenza vaccine. TCRdb recomputed calls from the RT-PCR reads with MiXCR, one row per CDR3 protein. The table shows approximately 500,000 distinct CDR3 sequences, with roughly a quarter occurring only once. These data were also reused for a study on T cells expressing NK-cell markers. This second study says: Template switching by 5'RACE with UMIs generated the TCR beta cDNA.

Material: CD4+ T cells sorted from PBMCs, obtained approximately 13 days after vaccination. Every receptor here comes from a man in his forties or fifties who received an inactivated influenza vaccine.

This clonotype appeared a few times. The V and J genes are TRBV5-1 and TRBJ2-1; 9 bases agree with TRBD2. Trimming took 0 bases from V and 1 from J; bases not matched to a gene: 2. CDR3 size: 16 residues. Germline V gene data show CDR1 as SGHRS and CDR2 as YFSETQ. CDR3 coding DNA: TGCGCCAGCAGCTTGGTAGCGGGAGTTTCCTACAATGAGCAGTTCTTC. It codes for CASSLVAGVSYNEQFF.

The sample holds many counts of this clonotype. V is TRBV5-1 and J is TRBJ2-5; TRBD1 aligns across 8 bases. CDR3 length: 15 residues. Germline CDR1 and CDR2: SGHRS and YFSETQ. V lost 3 bases, J lost 1 base, and 5 bases stayed unmatched. The CDR3 is CASSWLGQGQETQYF. In nucleotides, the CDR3 is TGCGCCAGCAGCTGGCTAGGACAGGGCCAAGAGACCCAGTACTTC.

This clonotype was observed a few times. The chain combines TRBV7-2 with TRBJ2-7, with D perhaps TRBD2 (5 bases). V gave up 5 bases and J gave up 5 bases, with 16 bases separating them. This CDR3 is built from 14 residues. Germline V gene data show CDR1 as SGHTA and CDR2 as FQGNSA. The CDR3 region is CASSHPGVIDEQYF. CDR3 DNA: TGTGCCAGCAGCCATCCCGGGGTAATCGACGAGCAGTACTTC.

This clonotype was detected a few times. The gene calls are TRBV5-1 and TRBJ2-1; TRBD2 matches at 13 bases. CDR3 length: 15 amino acids. Per germline, CDR1 SGHRS and CDR2 YFSETQ. V trimming: 0 bases; J trimming: 10 bases; junction bases outside the gene matches: 4. The CDR3 DNA reads TGCGCCAGCAGCTTGGGGACTAGCGGGAGTGGGGAGCAGTTCTTC. Translating it yields CASSLGTSGSGEQFF.

The chain has TRBV20-1 and TRBJ2-5; D unclear. The V and J ends lost 0 bases and 5 bases respectively, with 7 bases between them. From germline, CDR1 is DFQATT and CDR2 SNEGSKA (reference sequence). The CDR3 is 12 amino acids. In DNA form, the CDR3 reads TGCAGTGCTAGAGATAACGGGGAGACCCAGTACTTC. Translation gives CSARDNGETQYF.

CDR3 in amino acids: CASSWIGTGGGDTQYF. The CDR3 region has the DNA TGCGCCAGCAGCTGGATCGGGACAGGGGGCGGAGATACGCAGTATTTT. The V and J genes are TRBV5-1 and TRBJ2-3; TRBD1 matches 12 bases. V gave up 3 bases and J gave up 5 bases; unmatched junction bases: 7. The germline gives CDR1 SGHRS, CDR2 YFSETQ. This CDR3 is built from 16 residues.

This clonotype turned up a few times. V gene TRBV3-1 combines with J gene TRBJ2-1, with a weak D call TRBD2 (6 bases). The CDR3 contains 16 residues. Trimming shortened V by 0 bases and J by 7 bases, and 16 bases separated the two germline ends. Germline lookup yields CDR1 LGHDT and CDR2 YNNKEL (reference sequence). Here the CDR3 reads CASSQELASRVNEQFF. The CDR3 DNA sequence: TGTGCCAGCAGCCAAGAGCTAGCGAGCCGGGTAAATGAGCAGTTCTTC.

This clonotype was found a few times. V usage is TRBV7-2 and J usage is TRBJ1-1, with D unresolved. Germline V gene data show CDR1 as SGHTA and CDR2 as FQGNSA. The CDR3 has 13 residues. V gave up 7 bases and J gave up 5 bases, with 14 bases separating them. The CDR3 is CASTPRVGTEAFF. The CDR3 region has the DNA TGTGCCAGCACCCCAAGGGTGGGGACTGAAGCTTTCTTT.

This clonotype was observed a few times. The chain recombines TRBV7-3 with TRBJ2-1; 9 bases are shared with TRBD2. Trimming removed 5 bases from V and 0 bases from J; junction bases left unmatched: 8. Germline V CDR1 and CDR2: SGHTA, FQGTGA. The CDR3 has 17 residues. CDR3 sequence (DNA): TGTGCCAGCAGCCCAAGAGGACTAGCGCGCTCCTACAATGAGCAGTTCTTC. The encoded protein is CASSPRGLARSYNEQFF.

The CDR3 region is CASSFSPTSGRNEQYF. CDR3 DNA sequence: TGTGCCAGCAGTTTCTCTCCGACTAGCGGGAGGAACGAGCAGTACTTC. This chain uses TRBV6-5 with TRBJ2-7, with 13 bases that match TRBD2. V gave up 4 bases and J gave up 5 bases; unmatched junction bases: 8. Germline V gives CDR1 MNHEY, CDR2 SVGAGI. The CDR3 runs to 16 residues.

CDR3 in DNA: TGTGCGGCGCGGCAGCCGGACACTGAAGCTTTCTTT. The encoded protein is CAARQPDTEAFF. This sequence joins TRBV6-2 or TRBV6-3 and TRBJ1-1; no clear D gene. The CDR3 consists of 12 residues. The V gene's germline CDR1 is MNHEY and CDR2 SVGEGT.

V is TRBV5-1 and J is TRBJ2-1; no firm D call. This CDR3 region has 14 residues. Germline-derived CDR1 and CDR2 are SGHRS and YFSETQ. With 0 bases removed from V and 7 bases from J, the gap between germline ends came to 11 bases. The CDR3 reads CASSLEGLGNEQFF. In nucleotides, the CDR3 is TGCGCCAGCAGCTTGGAGGGATTGGGGAATGAGCAGTTCTTC.

This clonotype has a handful of counts. V gene TRBV7-2 combines with J gene TRBJ2-5, with D perhaps being TRBD1 or TRBD2 (5 bases each). CDR1 and CDR2 (germline): SGHTA, FQGNSA. This CDR3 comprises 15 residues. V shed 1 base and J shed 7 bases, with 16 bases lying between them. CDR3 loop: CASSLVGTTQGTQYF. In DNA form, the CDR3 reads TGTGCCAGCAGCTTAGTGGGGACCACCCAGGGGACCCAGTACTTC.

This clonotype was observed a handful of times. The V gene is TRBV5-5, the J gene TRBJ1-5, with 7 bases lining up with TRBD1. Trimming cost V 4 bases and J 0 bases; bases outside gene matches: 10. The CDR3 extends over 17 amino acids. Germline V CDR1 and CDR2: SGHKS, YYEKEE (reference sequence). CDR3 coding DNA: TGTGCCAGCAGCCAGGCACCCGGGACAGATAGCAATCAGCCCCAGCATTTT. Encoded protein: CASSQAPGTDSNQPQHF.

The chain employs TRBV24-1 and TRBJ2-3, with 8 bases fitting TRBD2. Germline V gene sequence: CDR1 KGHDR, CDR2 SFDVKD. J gave up 1 base and V 10 bases, and 6 bases lay outside the gene matches. The CDR3 extends over 14 amino acids. In nucleotides, the CDR3 is TGTGCCACTTCGCCAGCGGGGGGCACAGATACGCAGTATTTT. Translating gives CATSPAGGTDTQYF.

A remark on this clonotype: Given a much more abundant clone one base away, this may be a read error. The chain joins TRBV7-2 to TRBJ2-5, with 7 bases fitting TRBD1. V trimming: 5 bases; J trimming: 10 bases; junction bases outside the gene matches: 10. The germline gives CDR1 SGHTA, CDR2 FQGNSA. There are 13 residues in the CDR3. The CDR3 sequence: CASSRGQRGGQYF. Here the CDR3 DNA reads TGTGCCAGCAGCCGGGGACAGAGAGGGGGCCAGTACTTC. The variable domain in full, with the rest retrieved from reference TRBV7-2 and TRBJ2-5, is GAGVSQSPSNKVTEKGKDVELRCDPISGHTALYWYRQSLGQGLEFLIYFQGNSAPDKSGLPSDRFSAERTGGSVSTLTIQRTQQEDSAVYLCASSRGQRGGQYFGPGTRLLVL.

This clonotype was picked up a small number of times. The V gene is TRBV29-1, the J gene TRBJ2-2; D gene unclear. Germline V gene sequence: CDR1 SQVTM, CDR2 ANQGSEA. Trimming pared 4 bases from V and 5 bases from J, leaving 11 bases between. The CDR3 is 13 amino acids. The DNA of the CDR3 is TGCAGCGTTGGAACCCAGAGAACCGGGGAGCTGTTTTTT. The encoded protein is CSVGTQRTGELFF.

This chain connects TRBV15 to TRBJ2-7; D perhaps matches TRBD2 (5 bases). Trimming pared 4 bases from V and 1 base from J, leaving 8 bases between. The CDR3 totals 13 residues. In germline, CDR1 is LNHNV, CDR2 YYDKDF (reference sequence). The DNA for the CDR3 is TGTGCCACCAGCAAGCAGCGGTCCTACGAGCAGTACTTC. Its protein is CATSKQRSYEQYF.

This clonotype has a handful of counts. This chain uses TRBV9 with TRBJ2-3; D call uncertain. Looked up from germline, CDR1 is SGDLS and CDR2 is YYNGEE. Trimming cost V 0 bases and J 1 base, with 6 bases left between them. The CDR3 spans 14 residues. CDR3 sequence: CASSVEGGTDTQYF. DNA for the CDR3: TGTGCCAGCAGCGTAGAGGGCGGCACAGATACGCAGTATTTT.

This clonotype has just one count. This chain uses TRBV12-3 or TRBV12-4 with TRBJ2-1, with D possibly matching TRBD1 (6 bases). CDR3 length: 12 residues. V shed 3 bases and J shed 10 bases, with 10 bases lying between them. Written as DNA, the CDR3 is TGTGCCAGCAGTTTTCCCGGGACAGAGCAGTTCTTC. Residues: CASSFPGTEQFF.

The chain carries TRBV4-3 and TRBJ2-2, with D possibly being TRBD1 or TRBD2 (5 bases each). This CDR3 comprises 15 residues. The V gene's germline CDR1 is LGHNA and CDR2 YSLEER. The germline V and J ends were trimmed by 4 bases and 2 bases, with 11 bases remaining between them. The CDR3, as DNA: TGCGCCAGCAGCCTAGGGACGGACAACACCGGGGAGCTGTTTTTT. Protein product: CASSLGTDNTGELFF.

This clonotype was found a few times. This chain uses TRBV10-3 with TRBJ1-5; 8 bases agree with TRBD1. The CDR3 is made up of 14 amino acids. Germline CDR1 is ENHRY and CDR2 is SYGVKD. V lost 11 bases and J lost 4; bases outside the gene matches: 10. The CDR3 loop reads CAASPRTGNQPQHF. Written as DNA, the CDR3 is TGTGCCGCGTCACCTAGGACAGGGAATCAGCCCCAGCATTTT.

This clonotype has only a few counts. The CDR3 DNA reads TGCGCCAGCAGCTTTCAGGGCCTCACTGAAGCTTTCTTT. This codes for CASSFQGLTEAFF. The chain links TRBV5-1 to TRBJ1-1, with TRBD1 as a possible D gene (5 bases). Trimming removed 2 bases at V and 4 bases at J, with 9 bases between. CDR3 length: 13 residues. From germline, CDR1 is SGHRS and CDR2 YFSETQ.

This clonotype was picked up a small number of times. This rearrangement joins TRBV3-1 to TRBJ2-1; D uncertain. The V gene lost 1 base and the J gene lost 4 bases, with 14 bases spanning the gap. CDR1 is LGHDT and CDR2 is YNNKEL in the germline V gene (reference sequence). There are 16 residues in the CDR3. CDR3 coding DNA: TGTGCCAGCAGCCAAGTGAGTGACAAGCTATACAATGAGCAGTTCTTC. Translated: CASSQVSDKLYNEQFF.

This clonotype was counted a few times. The chain carries TRBV4-2 and TRBJ2-5; D remains unclear. The germline gives CDR1 LGHNA, CDR2 YNFKEQ. CDR3 length: 14 amino acids. V lost 1 base to trimming and J lost 2 bases, with 8 bases between them. CDR3 amino acids: CASSQADQQETQYF. The DNA of the CDR3 is TGTGCCAGCAGCCAAGCCGACCAGCAAGAGACCCAGTACTTC.

The sample holds a few counts of this clonotype. V usage is TRBV7-8 and J usage is TRBJ2-7; maybe TRBD1 (6 bases). The CDR3 totals 14 residues. The germline V and J ends were trimmed by 2 bases and 5 bases, with 13 bases remaining between them. Germline CDR1 SGHVS, CDR2 FQNEAQ. The CDR3 sequence: CASSLRLQGNEQYF. CDR3 coding DNA: TGTGCCAGCAGCTTACGGTTGCAGGGGAACGAGCAGTACTTC.